What follows is one T cell receptor (beta chain) and its context. Its antigen is not identified. One entry per CDR3 protein, called by TCRdb with MiXCR from the reads. The repertoire consists of fewer than 1,000,000 distinct CDR3 sequences, with roughly 31% occurring once and the leading ten covering about an eighth. The CDR3 length is 13 residues. In germline, CDR1 is SEHNR, CDR2 FQNEAQ (reference sequence). The data originate from a study of T cell repertoires in cytomegalovirus infection. In the study overall: Newly reported HLA-C-restricted and thoroughly characterized HLA-B-restricted CMV epitopes were employed. An indication of both CMV infection and matching HLA type came from public TCR beta signatures. Study-wide results and caveats: Adding up the frequency of public TCR beta families identified people who carried CMV plus the relevant HLA. Dominant in the ex vivo response were TCR beta clonotypes restricted by HLA-C and specific for CMV.

V is TRBV7-9 and J is TRBJ1-3, with D unclear. The receptor's source is a human donor in good health (CMV status not recorded). Some clones in this sample may be carry-over from other donors' samples. The specimen comprised cultured CD8+ T cells from PBMCs, sampled from culture after CMV antigen stimulation. DNA of the CDR3: TGTGTCAGTCCGCTGGCTGACGGAAACACCATATATTTT. Translation gives CVSPLADGNTIYF.